The 28 T cell receptor beta chains reported below all come from one sample, sequenced in a study of T-cell memory formation after mild COVID-19. TCRdb reprocessed the 5' RACE reads via MiXCR and lists one record per CDR3 protein. The table has around 49,000 distinct CDR3 sequences, 25% to 35% seen once. Sequencing input: PBMCs or a T cell subset sorted from them (not recorded which). These receptor sequences come from a man aged 18 to 30 who had mild COVID-19 (a few samples of this study predate the infection). Cell type and time point are not known.

V is TRBV4-1 and J is TRBJ2-1, with 11 nucleotides matching TRBD2. V trimming: 2 bases; J trimming: 7 bases; junction bases outside the gene matches: 10. This CDR3 spans 17 amino acids. The germline gives CDR1 MGHRA, CDR2 YSYEKL. For the CDR3, the DNA is TGCGCCAGCAGCCAACAATTAGCGGGGGGGTATTGGAATGAGCAGTTCTTC. This codes for CASSQQLAGGYWNEQFF.

This clonotype showed up many times. This CDR3 reads CASSEGRSTDTQYF. CDR3 coding DNA: TGTGCCAGCAGTGAGGGGCGGAGCACAGATACGCAGTATTTT. The chain carries TRBV6-4 and TRBJ2-3; weak D call: TRBD1 (5 bases). The CDR3 consists of 14 residues. The V gene lost 3 bases and the J gene lost 0 bases, with 7 bases spanning the gap. Germline values: CDR1 MRHNA, CDR2 SNTAGT.

This clonotype has just a few counts. V gene TRBV24-1 combines with J gene TRBJ2-5; 9 positions match TRBD1. In germline, CDR1 is KGHDR, CDR2 SFDVKD. There are 13 residues in the CDR3. V lost 3 bases and J lost 5; bases outside the gene matches: 0. As DNA, the CDR3 is TGTGCCACCAGTGATGGGACAGGGGAGACCCAGTACTTC. Protein sequence: CATSDGTGETQYF.

The V and J genes are TRBV4-1 and TRBJ1-1; D uncertain. CDR3 length: 14 amino acids. V dropped 4 bases and J dropped 3 bases, with 12 bases sitting between them. CDR1 is MGHRA, CDR2 YSYEKL, per germline. The CDR3 protein is CASSPAGGYTEAFF. CDR3 nucleotide sequence: TGCGCCAGCAGCCCCGCAGGAGGGTACACTGAAGCTTTCTTT.

This clonotype has only a few counts. The chain carries TRBV7-2 and TRBJ2-1; no definite D call. Germline loops: CDR1 SGHTA, CDR2 FQGNSA. The ends were cut back, 7 bases at V and 3 bases at J, with 13 bases in the middle. This CDR3 is built from 14 residues. CDR3 nucleotide sequence: TGTGCCAGCACTCCCTCCCCCGGCTACAATGAGCAGTTCTTC. Encoded protein: CASTPSPGYNEQFF.

This chain joins TRBV4-3 and TRBJ1-4, with 7 bases aligning to TRBD1. The length of the CDR3 is 15 residues. Trimming at V came to 0 bases and at J to 7 bases, leaving 5 bases not matched to a gene. Germline lookup yields CDR1 LGHNA and CDR2 YSLEER. The CDR3 here is CASSQDSAGGEKLFF. The CDR3 DNA sequence: TGCGCCAGCAGCCAAGATTCGGCAGGGGGTGAAAAACTGTTTTTT.

This clonotype occurred a few times. The chain employs TRBV20-1 and TRBJ1-2; TRBD1 aligns across 7 bases. Germline V gives CDR1 DFQATT, CDR2 SNEGSKA (reference sequence). The CDR3 is 14 residues long. The J segment lost 4 bases and the V segment lost 1 base, leaving 6 bases of the junction unmatched. CDR3 bases: TGCAGTGCTAGAGGCCCGGGACAGCGCTATGGCTACACCTTC. Translation: CSARGPGQRYGYTF.

The rearrangement joins TRBV24-1 to TRBJ2-2; TRBD2 aligns across 10 bases. Per germline, CDR1 KGHDR and CDR2 SFDVKD. V shed 3 bases and J 5 bases; nucleotides not matched to a gene: 5. CDR3 length equals 16 residues. Here the CDR3 reads CATSDTTSGVTGELFF. The CDR3 nucleotides are TGTGCCACCAGTGATACCACTAGCGGGGTTACCGGGGAGCTGTTTTTT.

This clonotype has more than one count but fewer than ten. This sequence joins TRBV7-9 and TRBJ2-5; 14 bases are a match to TRBD2. V lost 5 bases and J lost 4; bases outside the gene matches: 12. CDR3 size: 18 residues. Per the germline V gene, CDR1 is SEHNR and CDR2 is FQNEAQ (reference sequence). The CDR3 DNA sequence: TGTGCCAGCAGCCGACGACTAGCGGGGGGGCGGGTCCTAGAGACCCAGTACTTC. Amino acids: CASSRRLAGGRVLETQYF.

This clonotype was recorded a few times. CDR3 DNA sequence: TGCGCCAGCAGCCCCCCCGGAGGTCGGCAGGGGCTTTCCACCGGGGAGCTGTTTTTT. Its protein product is CASSPPGGRQGLSTGELFF. V usage is TRBV4-1 and J usage is TRBJ2-2; D perhaps matches TRBD1 (6 bases). The CDR3 sequence is 19 residues long. Germline values: CDR1 MGHRA, CDR2 YSYEKL. Trimming left V 4 bases short and J 4 bases short, with 25 bases between.

The J gene is TRBJ1-4, the V gene TRBV5-6; 7 bases line up with TRBD1. CDR3 length: 14 amino acids. Germline-derived CDR1 and CDR2 are SGHDT and YYEEEE. The V and J ends lost 2 bases and 8 bases, in that order; junction bases with no gene match: 6. CDR3 in DNA: TGTGCCAGCAGCTTCGGCAGGGGGTACGAAAAACTGTTTTTT. Its translation: CASSFGRGYEKLFF.

The J gene is TRBJ2-5, the V gene TRBV5-1; D gene unclear. The V end lost 1 base, the J end lost 4 bases, and 8 bases lay between the germline ends. This CDR3 spans 13 amino acids. Germline V gene data show CDR1 as SGHRS and CDR2 as YFSETQ. In DNA, the CDR3 is TGCGCCAGCAGCTTGAACGGTCGAGAGACCCAGTACTTC. Translated: CASSLNGRETQYF.

This clonotype appeared a single time. V is TRBV15 and J is TRBJ1-6; unclear D gene. Germline loops: CDR1 LNHNV, CDR2 YYDKDF (reference sequence). The CDR3 sequence is 16 residues long. Trimming removed 1 base at V and 8 bases at J, with 15 bases between. CDR3 amino acids: CATSRAGKVRDSPLHF. The CDR3 coding sequence is TGTGCCACCAGCAGAGCTGGTAAAGTACGAGATTCACCCCTCCACTTT. The full variable domain, in which reference TRBV15 and TRBJ1-6 provide the parts outside the CDR3, is DAMVIQNPRYQVTQFGKPVTLSCSQTLNHNVMYWYQQKSSQAPKLLFHYYDKDFNNEADTPDNFQSRRPNTSFCFLDIRSPGLGDTAMYLCATSRAGKVRDSPLHFGNGTRLTVT.

This clonotype turned up a few times. CDR3 sequence: CASSRGTGNTGELFF. The DNA of the CDR3 is TGCGCCAGCAGCCGCGGGACGGGGAACACCGGGGAGCTGTTTTTT. The rearrangement uses TRBV4-3 and TRBJ2-2; weak D call: TRBD2 (6 bases). Between the trimmed V and J ends, which lost 4 bases and 1 base, there was a span of 10 bases. Germline CDR1 LGHNA, CDR2 YSLEER. The length of the CDR3 is 15 residues.

CDR3 in amino acids: CASSQPTSGPDTQYF. For the CDR3, the DNA is TGCGCCAGCAGCCAACCGACTAGCGGGCCAGATACGCAGTATTTT. The V call is TRBV4-3, the J call TRBJ2-3; 10 bases agree with TRBD2. In germline, CDR1 is LGHNA, CDR2 YSLEER. The V and J ends lost 2 bases and 4 bases, in that order; junction bases with no gene match: 3. The CDR3 runs 15 residues.

The CDR3 DNA reads as TGCAGCGTTGAGCCGGGACGGGGTGAGCAGTTCTTC. Translated, it gives CSVEPGRGEQFF. The chain has TRBV29-1 and TRBJ2-1; possibly TRBD1 or TRBD2 for D (5 bases each). V lost 3 bases to trimming and J lost 9 bases, with 12 bases between them. This CDR3 has 12 residues. Germline CDR1 SQVTM, CDR2 ANQGSEA.

J is TRBJ2-3 and V is TRBV4-3, with TRBD1 identical over 7 bases. Germline V gives CDR1 LGHNA, CDR2 YSLEER. Losses at the gene ends were 0 bases for V and 5 bases for J; bases not matched to a gene: 11. The CDR3 consists of 17 residues. The CDR3 reads CASSQDGRGPDLDTQYF. The CDR3, as DNA: TGCGCCAGCAGCCAAGATGGAAGGGGGCCAGATCTAGATACGCAGTATTTT.

The V gene is TRBV4-3, the J gene TRBJ1-1; possibly TRBD1 for D (6 bases). The V gene lost 0 bases and the J gene lost 4 bases, with 12 bases spanning the gap. The CDR3 has 15 residues. Looked up from germline, CDR1 is LGHNA and CDR2 is YSLEER. The CDR3, as DNA: TGCGCCAGCAGCCAAGATTGGCAGGGGAGCACTGAAGCTTTCTTT. Encoded protein: CASSQDWQGSTEAFF.

The rearrangement uses TRBV12-3 or TRBV12-4 and TRBJ1-4, with TRBD1 matching 8 bases. J was trimmed by 1 base and V by 3 bases; bases with no gene match: 1. This CDR3 has 15 amino acids. The CDR3 DNA reads as TGTGCCAGCAGTTTCGGACAGGGAACTAATGAAAAACTGTTTTTT. Residues: CASSFGQGTNEKLFF.

The gene calls are TRBV5-6 and TRBJ1-1; D unclear. V lost 0 bases and J lost 0, with 3 bases in between. Germline V gene lookup returns CDR1 SGHDT and CDR2 YYEEEE. The CDR3 runs 13 residues. CDR3 amino acids: CASSLAVNTEAFF. The CDR3 coding sequence is TGTGCCAGCAGCTTGGCGGTGAACACTGAAGCTTTCTTT.

V gene TRBV12-3 or TRBV12-4 combines with J gene TRBJ2-5, with D perhaps assigned TRBD1 or TRBD2 (5 bases each). V lost 6 bases and J 7 bases, leaving 12 bases between the germline ends. The CDR3 contains 12 residues. CDR3 sequence reads: CASRPRDATQYF. As DNA, the CDR3 is TGTGCCAGCAGACCGAGGGACGCGACCCAGTACTTC.

This clonotype was seen a handful of times. CDR3 region: CASSSRTSGGYYNEQFF. In DNA form, the CDR3 reads TGTGCCAGCAGTTCCCGGACTAGCGGGGGGTATTACAATGAGCAGTTCTTC. This chain connects TRBV27 to TRBJ2-1; TRBD2 agrees at 14 bases. Germline CDR1 and CDR2: MNHEY and SMNVEV (reference sequence). V shed 4 bases and J 4 bases; nucleotides not matched to a gene: 6. The CDR3 loop spans 17 amino acids.

This clonotype showed up just a few times. This chain uses TRBV9 with TRBJ2-5; 10 nucleotides agree with TRBD2. The CDR3 consists of 17 residues. The J segment lost 5 bases and the V segment lost 2 bases, leaving 12 bases of the junction unmatched. CDR1 is SGDLS, CDR2 YYNGEE, per germline. The CDR3 is CASSVGTSARTDETQYF. CDR3 nucleotides: TGTGCCAGCAGCGTGGGGACTAGCGCTAGGACGGATGAGACCCAGTACTTC.

This chain connects TRBV2 to TRBJ2-7; no reliable D call. V was trimmed by 7 bases and J by 4 bases, leaving 8 bases between them. The CDR3 runs to 11 residues. CDR1 is SNHLY, CDR2 FYNNEI, per germline. CDR3 nucleotides: TGTGCCAGCACCGTAGGGTACGAGCAGTACTTC. This gives the protein CASTVGYEQYF.

The rearrangement links TRBV6-2 or TRBV6-3 to TRBJ2-7; D might be TRBD1 (6 bases). CDR3 length equals 12 residues. Per germline, CDR1 MNHEY and CDR2 SVGEGT. Trimming took 10 bases from V and 3 from J, leaving 13 bases between them. Written as DNA, the CDR3 is TGTGCCACCGCTGACAGGATCTACGAGCAGTACTTC. Its translation: CATADRIYEQYF.

The genes are TRBV6-5 and TRBJ2-5, with D perhaps TRBD1 or TRBD2 (7 bases each). CDR3 length: 16 residues. Trimming removed 4 bases at V and 5 bases at J, with 20 bases between. Germline V lookup: CDR1 MNHEY, CDR2 SVGAGI. In nucleotides, the CDR3 is TGTGCCAGCAGTTCATACAGGGGAGGGGATTCGGAGACCCAGTACTTC. Translating gives CASSSYRGGDSETQYF.

The V and J genes are TRBV20-1 and TRBJ2-2; weak D call: TRBD1 (6 bases). Germline loops: CDR1 DFQATT, CDR2 SNEGSKA (reference sequence). This CDR3 has 15 amino acids. The ends were cut back, 3 bases at V and 1 base at J, with 12 bases in the middle. CDR3: CSARDVRGNTGELFF. CDR3 DNA sequence: TGCAGTGCTAGGGACGTCAGGGGGAACACCGGGGAGCTGTTTTTT.

The chain joins TRBV4-3 to TRBJ2-2; 10 bases agree with TRBD2. The V gene's germline CDR1 is LGHNA and CDR2 YSLEER. This CDR3 region has 16 residues. V lost 2 bases, J lost 7 bases, and 7 bases stayed unmatched. In DNA form, the CDR3 reads TGCGCCAGCAGCCAAAGCGGGGGGGCTTATATCGGGGAGCTGTTTTTT. It codes for CASSQSGGAYIGELFF.